This T cell receptor (beta chain) emerged from a study of blood T cells in healthy people across ages. Deletions cut 2 bases from V and 7 bases from J, with 20 bases between. This CDR3 contains 17 residues. Study findings and constraints: While age rose, TCR beta diversity per million T cells dropped in a roughly linear way. Unsorted PBMCs blocked a conclusive comparison of naive and antigen-experienced cells.

With a J-beta primer mix and a sample-barcoded 5' primer, a second PCR ran about 6 to 11 cycles. Every molecule of cDNA carried a tag from a template-switch adaptor with 12 random nucleotides. TCRdb independently ran MiXCR on the 5' RACE reads; one entry per CDR3 protein. In the table there are about 570,000 distinct CDR3 sequences, 25% to 30% of which are singletons. Remarks on this clonotype: Its matching antigen is unknown.

The clonotype comes from a woman aged 70 to 79 in good health. This rearrangement joins TRBV12-3 or TRBV12-4 to TRBJ2-2, with D perhaps matching TRBD2 (6 bases). Sequencing used blood. The CDR3 nucleotides are TGTGCCAGCAGTTTAAGTAGCGGATTGGAAGGTGACGGGGAGCTGTTTTTT. Its protein is CASSLSSGLEGDGELFF.